This T cell receptor (beta chain) was retrieved from a study of Ad26.COV2.S vaccination and SARS-CoV-2 variants. Across the whole study: Intramuscular Ad26.COV2.S doses were given once or twice, 56 days apart.

This CDR3 is built from 14 residues. With 0 bases removed from V and 3 bases from J, the gap between germline ends came to 10 bases. CDR1 and CDR2 (germline): SGHKS, YYEKEE (reference sequence). The method was immunoSEQ multiplex PCR; TCRdb's version includes in-frame clones alone and lacks a portion of them. The sample lists more than 300,000 clones, more than 70% occurring once. Specified treatment: roughly 19 received Ad26.COV2.S at low or high dose, single or two shots; 5 received placebo; per-sample allocation not given. The samples were gathered on day 63 after the first injection of vaccine or placebo. Aged 18-55 years, donor was enrolled in Boston in 2020.

The sequencing used peripheral blood, collected in a trial of Ad26.COV2.S vaccine versus placebo. This sequence joins TRBV5-5 and TRBJ2-7; D remains unclear. The sequence was collected from a person aged 18 to 59 who received the Ad26.COV2.S COVID-19 vaccine or a placebo. The CDR3 nucleotides read TGTGCCAGCAGCTTGGCCCCGGACCTCTACGAGCAGTACTTC. Its protein is CASSLAPDLYEQYF. Drawing the rest from reference TRBV5-5 and TRBJ2-7, the complete variable domain is DAGVTQSPTHLIKTRGQQVTLRCSPISGHKSVSWYQQVLGQGPQFIFQYYEKEERGRGNFPDRFSARQFPNYSSELNVNALLLGDSALYLCASSLAPDLYEQYFGPGTRLTVT.